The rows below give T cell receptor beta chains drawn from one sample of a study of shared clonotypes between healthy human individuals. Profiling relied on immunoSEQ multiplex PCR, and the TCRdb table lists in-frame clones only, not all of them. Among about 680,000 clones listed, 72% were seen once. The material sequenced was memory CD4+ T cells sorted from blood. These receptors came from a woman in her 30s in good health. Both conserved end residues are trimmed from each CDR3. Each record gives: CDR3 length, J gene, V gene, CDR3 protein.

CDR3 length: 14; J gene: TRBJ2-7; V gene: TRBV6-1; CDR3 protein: ASSEAELAGSYEQY
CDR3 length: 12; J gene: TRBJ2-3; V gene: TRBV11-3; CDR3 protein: ASSARGVTDTQY
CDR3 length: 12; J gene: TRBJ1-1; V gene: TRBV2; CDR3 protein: ASSEQLQYTEAF
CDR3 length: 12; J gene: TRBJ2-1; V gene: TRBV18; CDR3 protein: ASSFRDSNNEQF
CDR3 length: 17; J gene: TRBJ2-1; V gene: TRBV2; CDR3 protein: ASSERLAGGMISYNEQF
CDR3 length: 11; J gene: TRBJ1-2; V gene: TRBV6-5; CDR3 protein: ASSRSPLNGYT
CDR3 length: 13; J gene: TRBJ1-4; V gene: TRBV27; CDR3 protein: ASSSAGDPNEKLF
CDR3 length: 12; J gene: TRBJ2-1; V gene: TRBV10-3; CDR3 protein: AISETSGSNEQF
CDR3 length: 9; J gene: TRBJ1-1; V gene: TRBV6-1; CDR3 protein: ASRRTGEAF
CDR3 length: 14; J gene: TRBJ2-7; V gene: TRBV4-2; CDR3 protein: ASSQATSSQTYEQY
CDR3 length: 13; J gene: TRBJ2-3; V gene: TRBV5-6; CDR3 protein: ASSLGPSSTDTQY
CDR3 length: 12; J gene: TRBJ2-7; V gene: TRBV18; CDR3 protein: ASSLQGDQYEQY
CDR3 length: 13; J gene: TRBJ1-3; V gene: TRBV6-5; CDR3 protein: ASRPGQLSGNTIY
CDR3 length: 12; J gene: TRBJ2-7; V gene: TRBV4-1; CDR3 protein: ASSQDKVTYEQY
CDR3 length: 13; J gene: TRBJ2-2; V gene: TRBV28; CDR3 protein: ASSLGGPNTGELF
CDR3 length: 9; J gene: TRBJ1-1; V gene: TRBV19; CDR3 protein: ASSWDTEAF
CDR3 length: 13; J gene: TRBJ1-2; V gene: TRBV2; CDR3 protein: ASRADRASNYGYT
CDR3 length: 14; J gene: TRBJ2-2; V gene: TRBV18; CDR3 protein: ASSPAGAANTGELF
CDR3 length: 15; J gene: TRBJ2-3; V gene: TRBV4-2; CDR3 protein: ASSLGGGLAGGGTQY